The 20 T cell receptor beta chains in this list originate from one sample, sequenced in a study of shared clonotypes between healthy human individuals. Produced via immunoSEQ multiplex PCR; TCRdb's table is partial and in-frame only. Of 2 million to 3 million clones listed, 93% were seen once; the top ten hold approximately 0.36%. The sequenced material came from naive CD4+ T cells from PBMCs. Indicated subset: CD45RA+ positively selected. The receptor set was obtained from a man between 18 and 35 years old in good health. Some clones in this sample may be carry-over from other donors' samples.

The chain uses TRBV10-3 and TRBJ2-5; 10 bases are shared with TRBD2. The germline V gene has CDR1 ENHRY and CDR2 SYGVKD. The CDR3 extends over 16 amino acids. Losses at the gene ends were 5 bases for V and 3 bases for J; bases not matched to a gene: 9. The CDR3 DNA reads as TGTGCCATCAGTCCAATAGCGGGAGGTCGGAAAGAGACCCAGTACTTC. This encodes CAISPIAGGRKETQYF.

The rearrangement uses TRBV6-5 and TRBJ1-2, with D uncertain. V lost 0 bases and J lost 4, with 15 bases in between. The CDR3 spans 16 residues. Germline CDR1 MNHEY, CDR2 SVGAGI. This CDR3 is CASSYSPTDRSYGYTF. Here the CDR3 DNA reads TGTGCCAGCAGTTACTCACCGACTGACCGCAGCTATGGCTACACCTTC.

The gene calls are TRBV5-1 and TRBJ2-3; D not resolved. Trimming cost V 4 bases and J 2 bases, with 14 bases left between them. Germline values: CDR1 SGHRS, CDR2 YFSETQ. The CDR3 is 15 residues long. This CDR3 is CASSGTLGITDTQYF. In DNA form, the CDR3 reads TGCGCCAGCAGCGGTACGCTTGGGATCACAGATACGCAGTATTTT.

This clone has a single count. This chain uses TRBV2 with TRBJ2-3; TRBD2 aligns across 11 bases. Germline assignment: CDR1 SNHLY and CDR2 FYNNEI. This CDR3 region has 15 residues. The ends lost 5 bases at V and 2 bases at J; junction bases unmatched: 3. This CDR3 is CASSKLAGATDTQYF. As DNA, the CDR3 is TGTGCCAGCAGTAAACTAGCGGGAGCCACAGATACGCAGTATTTT.

Note on this clone: The identical CDR3 is also encoded by other nucleotide sequences in the sample. The gene calls are TRBV28 and TRBJ1-1, with D uncertain. The CDR3 spans 12 residues. Trimming shortened V by 5 bases and J by 5 bases, and 9 bases separated the two germline ends. Germline loops: CDR1 MDHEN, CDR2 SYDVKM. CDR3 bases: TGTGCCAGCAGTCCGGATAGTACTGAAGCTTTCTTT. Translated, it gives CASSPDSTEAFF.

The chain has TRBV6-5 and TRBJ2-5; no clear D. CDR1 is MNHEY, CDR2 SVGAGI, per germline. V lost 8 bases and J lost 3, with 7 bases in between. The CDR3 spans 11 residues. The CDR3 DNA reads as TGTGCCAGCGGACCAGAAGAGACCCAGTACTTC. It specifies CASGPEETQYF.

V is TRBV10-3 and J is TRBJ2-2; 10 nucleotides agree with TRBD2. Looked up from germline, CDR1 is ENHRY and CDR2 is SYGVKD. The junction had 6 bases not matched to a gene; V was cut back by 3 bases and J by 8 bases. The length of the CDR3 is 15 residues. CDR3 loop: CAISDSGRPAGELFF. The CDR3 nucleotides read TGTGCCATCAGTGATAGCGGGAGGCCGGCAGGGGAGCTGTTTTTT.

The chain recombines TRBV28 with TRBJ1-5; D gene unclear. V gave up 7 bases and J gave up 0 bases, with 10 bases separating them. This CDR3 comprises 14 residues. Per germline, CDR1 MDHEN and CDR2 SYDVKM. Here the CDR3 reads CASTGGYSNQPQHF. The CDR3 DNA reads TGTGCCAGCACCGGCGGCTATAGCAATCAGCCCCAGCATTTT.

The chain combines TRBV5-6 with TRBJ2-7; 10 nucleotides align to TRBD1. Germline V lookup: CDR1 SGHDT, CDR2 YYEEEE. The CDR3 spans 15 residues. J lost 7 bases, V lost 0 bases, and 7 bases had no gene match. Here the CDR3 DNA reads TGTGCCAGCAGCTTGGCGGGACAGGGGATTGGGGAGCAGTACTTC. Translation gives CASSLAGQGIGEQYF.

A remark on this clone: This same CDR3 is encoded by further DNA sequences in the sample. The chain is built from TRBV20-1 and TRBJ2-7; D may be TRBD1 (5 bases). V was shortened by 6 bases and J by 3 bases, with 9 bases between the two germline ends. This CDR3 is 11 amino acids long. Germline CDR1 and CDR2: DFQATT and SNEGSKA (reference sequence). This CDR3 reads CSASDIYEQYF. CDR3 DNA: TGCAGTGCCTCGGACATCTACGAGCAGTACTTC.

A note on this clone: At the DNA level, this CDR3 is encoded by other sequences in the same sample as well. The V call is TRBV5-1, the J call TRBJ2-5; 7 nucleotides line up with TRBD2. This CDR3 is built from 15 residues. From germline, CDR1 is SGHRS and CDR2 YFSETQ. J lost 4 bases, V lost 3 bases, and 9 bases had no gene match. The chain's CDR3 is CASSSGTGGGETQYF. As DNA, the CDR3 is TGCGCCAGCAGCTCTGGAACGGGAGGCGGAGAGACCCAGTACTTC.

The chain is built from TRBV29-1 and TRBJ2-3, with 13 bases that match TRBD2. This CDR3 region has 15 residues. Trimming cost V 7 bases and J 2 bases; bases outside gene matches: 6. The germline CDR1 and CDR2 sequences are SQVTM and ANQGSEA. The CDR3 bases are TGCAGCGCCAGGGGACTAGCGGGAAACACAGATACGCAGTATTTT. Its translation is CSARGLAGNTDTQYF.

This rearrangement joins TRBV27 to TRBJ2-4, with a possible D match to TRBD1 (6 bases). V lost 5 bases and J lost 1, with 12 bases in between. Germline values: CDR1 MNHEY, CDR2 SMNVEV (reference sequence). The CDR3 loop spans 15 amino acids. The CDR3 nucleotides read TGTGCCAGCAGTAGCTGGCAGGGGGCCAAAAACATTCAGTACTTC. Encoded protein: CASSSWQGAKNIQYF.

The chain combines TRBV7-8 with TRBJ2-1; the D gene is possibly TRBD2 (7 bases). V lost 1 base to trimming and J lost 2 bases, with 12 bases between them. The CDR3 is 16 residues long. The germline V gene encodes CDR1 SGHVS and CDR2 FQNEAQ. CDR3 bases: TGTGCCAGCAGCTTAGTAGGGAGGGGGACCTACAATGAGCAGTTCTTC. This gives the protein CASSLVGRGTYNEQFF.

The V call is TRBV28, the J call TRBJ2-2; a possible D gene is TRBD2 (5 bases). The CDR3 has 16 amino acids. The germline gives CDR1 MDHEN, CDR2 SYDVKM. The ends were cut back, 1 base at V and 8 bases at J, with 17 bases in the middle. CDR3 in amino acids: CASSLSGILVTGELFF. CDR3 bases: TGTGCCAGCAGTTTATCCGGGATTCTAGTTACGGGGGAGCTGTTTTTT.

The genes are TRBV25-1 and TRBJ2-3; D is possibly TRBD1 or TRBD2 (6 bases each). The CDR3 extends over 15 amino acids. Trimming left V 6 bases short and J 11 bases short, with 24 bases between. In germline, CDR1 is MGHDK, CDR2 SYGVNS. CDR3 sequence (DNA): TGTGCCAGCAGAGAGGAGGGGGTGCCCCATGGGGGGCAGTATTTT. This gives the protein CASREEGVPHGGQYF.

This clone was picked up one time. The chain carries TRBV4-1 and TRBJ2-6, with unresolved D. The CDR3 length is 16 residues. Trimming removed 0 bases at V and 0 bases at J, with 6 bases between. Germline V CDR1 and CDR2: MGHRA, YSYEKL. The CDR3 DNA is TGCGCCAGCAGCCAAGATGGGCCCTCTGGGGCCAACGTCCTGACTTTC. Translated: CASSQDGPSGANVLTF.

The rearrangement links TRBV6-6 to TRBJ1-2; 8 nucleotides align to TRBD1. The V segment lost 5 bases and the J segment 7 bases; nucleotides outside the gene matches: 6. The CDR3 is made up of 13 amino acids. Germline loops: CDR1 MNHNY, CDR2 SVGAGI (reference sequence). The CDR3 loop is CASSGQGAGGYTF. The DNA of the CDR3 is TGTGCCAGCAGTGGGCAGGGGGCTGGTGGCTACACCTTC.

This clone has just one count. CDR3: CASRVSLRQVTYEQYF. CDR3 sequence (DNA): TGCGCCAGCAGGGTTAGTCTGCGACAGGTCACCTACGAGCAGTACTTC. J is TRBJ2-7 and V is TRBV10-2, with D possibly being TRBD1 (6 bases). Germline CDR1 is WSHSY and CDR2 is SAAADI. The CDR3 spans 16 residues. Trimming pared 6 bases from V and 2 bases from J, leaving 20 bases between.

This chain connects TRBV7-9 to TRBJ2-6, with 9 positions matching TRBD1. The trim removed 7 bases at V and 0 bases at J, leaving 13 bases unmatched. The CDR3 covers 19 residues. From germline, CDR1 is SEHNR and CDR2 FQNEAQ (reference sequence). The CDR3 region is CASTRLRDRENSGANVLTF. CDR3 bases: TGTGCCAGCACCAGGCTCCGGGACAGGGAAAACTCTGGGGCCAACGTCCTGACTTTC. Complete variable domain (other parts from reference TRBV7-9 and TRBJ2-6): DTGVSQNPRHKITKRGQNVTFRCDPISEHNRLYWYRQTLGQGPEFLTYFQNEAQLEKSRLLSDRFSAERPKGSFSTLEIQRTEQGDSAMYLCASTRLRDRENSGANVLTFGAGSRLTVL.